This T cell receptor (beta chain) comes out of a study of T-cell reconstitution after alpha-beta-depleted transplantation in children (dated by TCRdb to the mid-2010s). Regarding the complete study: Using TCR repertoire profiling, the study followed T-cell immune reconstitution in a quantitative way in children after TCRalphabeta/CD19-depleted allogeneic hematopoietic cell transplantation.

V loses 8 bases, J loses 2 bases, and the germline ends lie 15 bases apart. The CDR3 numbers 15 residues from cysteine through phenylalanine. Only the CDR3 region is kept as DNA, spanning 45 bases read in frame from base 1. From a lookup of the germline V gene, CDR1 and CDR2 are MNHNS and SASEGT. This specimen's treatment or condition label, interpreted: allogeneic hematopoietic cell transplantation with graft depleted of TCRalphabeta T cells and CD19 B cells. The children who served as transplant recipients had been given grafts of TCRalphabeta/CD19-depleted allogeneic hematopoietic cells. Overall results and qualifications from the work: The frequencies of hyperexpanded clones fell over the following months, and after one year, T-cell counts and TCRbeta diversity were mostly attributed to newly produced T cells. The apparently early alphabetaT-cell count recovery about two months after transplant was reportedly dependent on only several hundred rapidly expanded clones derived from non-depleted graft cells. The high TCRbeta diversity at day 60 in some patients was ascribed to recipient T cells and intrathymic progenitors that had survived conditioning.

This clonotype was observed many times. It has no known antigen specificity. The input lacks base qualities; no much larger clone sits a single base away. Libraries were constructed by PCR. Sequenced using an Illumina HiSeq 2500. To normalize quantification of the TCRbeta repertoire, the TCR libraries were built with molecular barcoding that relied on unique molecular identifiers. TCRdb's own reprocessing of the public reads used fastp at Q25 and MiXCR and kept productive beta chains. Every distinct CDR3 protein forms one entry, paired with its most common genes and DNA. The sample table contains hundreds of thousands of distinct CDR3 sequences; only one count was recorded for about 12% of them. Around 0.76% of the sample comes from the top ten.

The sequenced sample was PBMCs, obtained before TCRalphabeta/CD19-depleted stem cell transplant. Rearrangement joined TRBV6-1 to TRBJ2-2, and perhaps TRBD2 as D gene, on 5 matching bases. The sequence derives from a girl aged 2 to 9 with congenital amegakaryocytic thrombocytopenia, due to receive a stem cell transplant. The DNA sequence reads TGTGCCAGCGCGCCAGACTATTCTAACACCGGGGAGCTGTTTTTT. The resulting protein is CASAPDYSNTGELFF.